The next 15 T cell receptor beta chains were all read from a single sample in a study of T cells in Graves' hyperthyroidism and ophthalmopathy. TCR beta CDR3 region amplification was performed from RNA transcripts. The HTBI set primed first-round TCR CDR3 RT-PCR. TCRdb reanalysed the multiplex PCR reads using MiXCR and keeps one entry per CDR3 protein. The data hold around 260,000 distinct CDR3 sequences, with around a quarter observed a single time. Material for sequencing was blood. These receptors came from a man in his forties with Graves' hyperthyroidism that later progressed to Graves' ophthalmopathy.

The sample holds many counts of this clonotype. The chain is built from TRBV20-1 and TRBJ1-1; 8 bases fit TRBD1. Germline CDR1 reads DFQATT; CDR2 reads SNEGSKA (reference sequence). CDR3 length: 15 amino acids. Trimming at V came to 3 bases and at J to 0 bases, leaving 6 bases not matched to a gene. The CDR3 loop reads CSARGNRGMNTEAFF. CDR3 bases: TGCAGTGCTAGGGGTAACAGGGGGATGAACACTGAAGCTTTCTTT.

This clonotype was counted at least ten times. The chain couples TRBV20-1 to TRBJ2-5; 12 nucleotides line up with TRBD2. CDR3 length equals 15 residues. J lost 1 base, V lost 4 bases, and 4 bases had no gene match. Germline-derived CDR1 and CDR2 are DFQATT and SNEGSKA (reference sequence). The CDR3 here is CSAIPGLAGQETQYF. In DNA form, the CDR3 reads TGCAGTGCTATTCCGGGACTAGCGGGCCAAGAGACCCAGTACTTC.

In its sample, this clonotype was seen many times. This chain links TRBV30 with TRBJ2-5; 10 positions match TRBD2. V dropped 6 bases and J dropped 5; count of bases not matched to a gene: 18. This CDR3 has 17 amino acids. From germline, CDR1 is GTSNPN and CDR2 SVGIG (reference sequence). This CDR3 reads CACKKRTSGRKVETQYF. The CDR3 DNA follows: TGTGCCTGTAAGAAACGGACTAGCGGCCGCAAAGTGGAGACCCAGTACTTC.

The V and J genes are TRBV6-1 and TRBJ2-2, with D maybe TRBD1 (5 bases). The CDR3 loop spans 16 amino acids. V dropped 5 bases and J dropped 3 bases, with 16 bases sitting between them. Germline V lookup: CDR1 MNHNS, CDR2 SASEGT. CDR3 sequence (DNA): TGTGCCAGCAGTCCGGGCCTCGAAGGGGACACCGGGGAGCTGTTTTTT. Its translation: CASSPGLEGDTGELFF.

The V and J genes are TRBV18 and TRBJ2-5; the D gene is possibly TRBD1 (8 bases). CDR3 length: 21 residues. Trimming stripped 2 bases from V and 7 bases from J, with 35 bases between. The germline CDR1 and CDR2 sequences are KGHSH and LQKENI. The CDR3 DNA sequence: TGTGCCAGCTCACCAGGGACAGGATTCCCCACTAGCGCAAGTCTCCGAGGGACCCAGTACTTC. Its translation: CASSPGTGFPTSASLRGTQYF.

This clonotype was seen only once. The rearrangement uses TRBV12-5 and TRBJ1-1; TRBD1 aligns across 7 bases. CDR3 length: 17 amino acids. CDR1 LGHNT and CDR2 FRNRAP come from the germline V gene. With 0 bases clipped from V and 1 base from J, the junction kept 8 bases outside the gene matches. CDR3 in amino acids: CASGLVLDRWGNTEAFF. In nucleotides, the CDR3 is TGTGCTAGTGGTTTGGTATTGGACAGGTGGGGGAACACTGAAGCTTTCTTT. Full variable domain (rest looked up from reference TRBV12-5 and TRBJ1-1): DARVTQTPRHKVTEMGQEVTMRCQPILGHNTVFWYRQTMMQGLELLAYFRNRAPLDDSGMPKDRFSAEMPDATLATLKIQPSEPRDSAVYFCASGLVLDRWGNTEAFFGQGTRLTVV.

Written as DNA, the CDR3 is TGCGCCAGCAGCTTGGCGACAAGCGGCCCCGGTTTCCAAGAGACCCAGTACTTC. The encoded protein is CASSLATSGPGFQETQYF. J is TRBJ2-5 and V is TRBV5-1, with D perhaps TRBD2 (5 bases). Germline V gene sequence: CDR1 SGHRS, CDR2 YFSETQ. The CDR3 runs to 18 residues. Between the trimmed V and J ends, which lost 0 bases and 1 base, there was a span of 19 bases.

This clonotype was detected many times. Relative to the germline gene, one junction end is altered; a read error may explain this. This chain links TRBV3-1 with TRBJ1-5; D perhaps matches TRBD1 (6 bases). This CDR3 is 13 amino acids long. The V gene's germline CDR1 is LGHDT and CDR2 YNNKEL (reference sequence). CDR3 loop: CASSEDRFQPQHF. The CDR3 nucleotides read TGTGCCAGCAGCGAAGACAGGTTTCAGCCCCAGCATTTT.

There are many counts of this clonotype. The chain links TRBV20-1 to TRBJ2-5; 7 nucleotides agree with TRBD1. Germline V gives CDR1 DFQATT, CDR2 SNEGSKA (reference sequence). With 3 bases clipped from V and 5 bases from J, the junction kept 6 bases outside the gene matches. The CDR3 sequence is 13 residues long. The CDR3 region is CSASRGRGETQYF. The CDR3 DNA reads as TGCAGTGCTAGTAGGGGGCGCGGGGAGACCCAGTACTTC.

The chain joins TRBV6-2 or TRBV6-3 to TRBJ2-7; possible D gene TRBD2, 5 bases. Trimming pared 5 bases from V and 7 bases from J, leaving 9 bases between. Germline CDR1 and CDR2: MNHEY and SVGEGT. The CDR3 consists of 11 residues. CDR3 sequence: CASSIAREQYF. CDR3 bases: TGTGCCAGCAGTATAGCGAGAGAGCAGTACTTC.

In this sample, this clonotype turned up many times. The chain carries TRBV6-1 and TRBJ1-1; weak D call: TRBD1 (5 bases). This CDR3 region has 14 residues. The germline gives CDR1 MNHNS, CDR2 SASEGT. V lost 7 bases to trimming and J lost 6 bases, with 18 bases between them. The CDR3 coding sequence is TGTGCCAGCACCACTGGACATTATAGCTCTGAAGCTTTCTTT. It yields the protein CASTTGHYSSEAFF.

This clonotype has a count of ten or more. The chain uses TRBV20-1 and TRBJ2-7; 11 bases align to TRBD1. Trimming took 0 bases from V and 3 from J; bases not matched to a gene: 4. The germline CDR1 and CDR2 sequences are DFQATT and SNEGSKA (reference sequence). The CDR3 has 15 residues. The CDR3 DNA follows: TGCAGTGCTAGAGAGCCCGGGACAGGGGGCTACGAGCAGTACTTC. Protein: CSAREPGTGGYEQYF.

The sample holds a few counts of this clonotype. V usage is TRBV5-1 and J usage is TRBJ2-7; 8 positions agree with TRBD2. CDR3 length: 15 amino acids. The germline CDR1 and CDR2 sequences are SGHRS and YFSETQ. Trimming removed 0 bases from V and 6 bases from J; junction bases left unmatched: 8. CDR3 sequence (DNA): TGCGCCAGCAGCTTGGAGGGCGGGAGGACGGCCGAGCAGTACTTC. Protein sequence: CASSLEGGRTAEQYF.

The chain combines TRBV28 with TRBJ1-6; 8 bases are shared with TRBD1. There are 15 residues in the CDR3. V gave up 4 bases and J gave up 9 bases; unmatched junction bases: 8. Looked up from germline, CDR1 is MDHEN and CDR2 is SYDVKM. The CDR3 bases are TGTGCCAGCAGTTCTCCGTCAGGGGGCTTTTCACCCCTCCACTTT. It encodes CASSSPSGGFSPLHF. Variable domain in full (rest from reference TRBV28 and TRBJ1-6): DVKVTQSSRYLVKRTGEKVFLECVQDMDHENMFWYRQDPGLGLRLIYFSYDVKMKEKGDIPEGYSVSREKKERFSLILESASTNQTSMYLCASSSPSGGFSPLHFGNGTRLTVT.

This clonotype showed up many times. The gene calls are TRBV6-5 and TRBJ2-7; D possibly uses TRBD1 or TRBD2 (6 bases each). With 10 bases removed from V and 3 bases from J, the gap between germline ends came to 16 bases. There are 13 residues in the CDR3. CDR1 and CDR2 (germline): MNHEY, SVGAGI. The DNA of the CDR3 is TGTGCCAACCAGGGGCGCGGGATCTACGAGCAGTACTTC. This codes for CANQGRGIYEQYF.